This T cell receptor beta chain derives from a study of T cell changes during pregnancy in multiple sclerosis. This table comes from immunoSEQ multiplex PCR, and its TCRdb copy is limited to in-frame clones, with some not included. The sample has roughly 43,000 clones, 90% to 95% seen once. The CDR3 is 15 amino acids. Looked up from germline, CDR1 is KGHSY and CDR2 is FQNENV. Trimming pared 4 bases from V and 4 bases from J, leaving 13 bases between. This TCR derives from a female donor with multiple sclerosis, enrolled in a pregnancy study. The V gene is TRBV16, the J gene TRBJ1-4; D possibly corresponds to TRBD1 (6 bases). This sample comprised CD4+ T cells from peripheral blood mononuclear cells, obtained in the third trimester of pregnancy. The CDR3 sequence: CASSPTGGRNEKLFF. DNA for the CDR3: TGTGCCAGCAGCCCGACCGGGGGGCGTAATGAAAAACTGTTTTTT.